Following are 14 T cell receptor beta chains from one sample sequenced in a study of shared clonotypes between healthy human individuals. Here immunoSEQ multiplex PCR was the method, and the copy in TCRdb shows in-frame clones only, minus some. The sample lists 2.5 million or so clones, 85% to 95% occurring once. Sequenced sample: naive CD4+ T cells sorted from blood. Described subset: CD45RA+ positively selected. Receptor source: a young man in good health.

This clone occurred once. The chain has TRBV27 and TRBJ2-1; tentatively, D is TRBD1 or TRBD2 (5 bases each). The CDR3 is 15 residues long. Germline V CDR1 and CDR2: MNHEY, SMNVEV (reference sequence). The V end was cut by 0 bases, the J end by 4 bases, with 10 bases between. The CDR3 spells CASSLSRDGYNEQFF. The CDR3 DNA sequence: TGTGCCAGCAGTTTATCAAGGGACGGGTACAATGAGCAGTTCTTC.

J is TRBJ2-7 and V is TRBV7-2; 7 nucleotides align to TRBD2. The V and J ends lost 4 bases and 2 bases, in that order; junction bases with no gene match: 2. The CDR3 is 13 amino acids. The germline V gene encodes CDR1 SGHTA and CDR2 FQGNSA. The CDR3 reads CASSSGLAYEQYF. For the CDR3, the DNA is TGTGCCAGCAGCTCTGGACTAGCCTACGAGCAGTACTTC.

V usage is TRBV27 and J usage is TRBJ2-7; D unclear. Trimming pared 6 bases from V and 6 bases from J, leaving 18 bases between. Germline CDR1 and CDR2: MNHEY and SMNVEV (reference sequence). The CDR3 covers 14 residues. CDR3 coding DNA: TGTGCCAGCAGCTACCTCGGGCAGGAAGGCGAGCAGTACTTC. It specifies CASSYLGQEGEQYF.

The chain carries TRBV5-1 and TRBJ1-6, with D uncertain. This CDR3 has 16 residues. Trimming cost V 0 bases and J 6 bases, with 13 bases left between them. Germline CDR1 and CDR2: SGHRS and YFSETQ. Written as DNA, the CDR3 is TGCGCCAGCAGCTTGGACGGCCAGAGCAGTAATTCACCCCTCCACTTT. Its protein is CASSLDGQSSNSPLHF.

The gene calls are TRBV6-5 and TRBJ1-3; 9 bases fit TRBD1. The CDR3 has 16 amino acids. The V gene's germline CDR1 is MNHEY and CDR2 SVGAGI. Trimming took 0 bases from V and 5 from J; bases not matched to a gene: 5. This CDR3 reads CASSYSNRGQRNTIYF. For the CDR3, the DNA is TGTGCCAGCAGTTACTCCAACAGGGGGCAGAGAAACACCATATATTTT.

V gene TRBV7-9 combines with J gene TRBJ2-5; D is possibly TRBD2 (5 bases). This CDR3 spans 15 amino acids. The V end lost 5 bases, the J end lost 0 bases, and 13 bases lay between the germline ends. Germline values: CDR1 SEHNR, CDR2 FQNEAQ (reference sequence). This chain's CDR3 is CASSPKRAYQETQYF. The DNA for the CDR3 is TGTGCCAGCAGCCCAAAGAGGGCTTACCAAGAGACCCAGTACTTC.

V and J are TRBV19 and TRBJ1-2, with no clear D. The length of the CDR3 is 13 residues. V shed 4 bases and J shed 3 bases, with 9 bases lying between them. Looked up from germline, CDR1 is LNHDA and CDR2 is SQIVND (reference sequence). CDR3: CASSTRRDYGYTF. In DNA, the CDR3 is TGTGCCAGTAGTACCCGGAGGGACTATGGCTACACCTTC.

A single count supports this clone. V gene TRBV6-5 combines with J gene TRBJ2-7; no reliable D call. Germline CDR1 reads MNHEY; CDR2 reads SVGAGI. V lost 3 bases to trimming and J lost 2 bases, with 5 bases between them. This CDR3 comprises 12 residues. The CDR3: CASSYPPYEQYF. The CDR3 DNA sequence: TGTGCCAGCAGTTATCCCCCCTACGAGCAGTACTTC.

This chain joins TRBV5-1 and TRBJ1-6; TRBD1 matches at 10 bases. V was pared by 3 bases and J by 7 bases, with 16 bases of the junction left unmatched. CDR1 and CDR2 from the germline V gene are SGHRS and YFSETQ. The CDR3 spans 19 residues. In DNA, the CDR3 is TGCGCCAGCAGCTGGACCACGACCCACGGGACAGGGGACAATTCACCCCTCCACTTT. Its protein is CASSWTTTHGTGDNSPLHF.

This chain's CDR3 is CTSSRHPGPIGLEQYF. For the CDR3, the DNA is TGCACCAGCAGCCGACACCCGGGACCTATAGGGCTCGAGCAGTACTTC. V is TRBV1 and J is TRBJ2-7. TRBV1 is a recognized pseudogene. This CDR3 is built from 16 residues.

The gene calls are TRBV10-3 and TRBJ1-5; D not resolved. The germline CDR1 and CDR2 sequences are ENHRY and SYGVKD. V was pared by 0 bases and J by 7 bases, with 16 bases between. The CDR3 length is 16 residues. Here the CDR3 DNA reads TGTGCCATCAGTGAGTCGGGTATGAACATAGGACAGCCCCAGCATTTT. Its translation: CAISESGMNIGQPQHF.

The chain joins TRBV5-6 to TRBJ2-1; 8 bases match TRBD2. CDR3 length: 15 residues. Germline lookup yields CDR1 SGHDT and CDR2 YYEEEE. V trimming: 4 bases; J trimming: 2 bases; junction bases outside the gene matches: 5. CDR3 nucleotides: TGTGCCAGCAGCCGGGGGGGGCCCCCCTACAATGAGCAGTTCTTC. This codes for CASSRGGPPYNEQFF.

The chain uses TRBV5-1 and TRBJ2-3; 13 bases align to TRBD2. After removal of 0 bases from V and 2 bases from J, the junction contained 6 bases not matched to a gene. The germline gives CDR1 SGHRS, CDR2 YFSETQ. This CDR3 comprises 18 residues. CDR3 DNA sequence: TGCGCCAGCAGCTTGGAAGGGACTAGCGGGGCCTACACAGATACGCAGTATTTT. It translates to CASSLEGTSGAYTDTQYF.

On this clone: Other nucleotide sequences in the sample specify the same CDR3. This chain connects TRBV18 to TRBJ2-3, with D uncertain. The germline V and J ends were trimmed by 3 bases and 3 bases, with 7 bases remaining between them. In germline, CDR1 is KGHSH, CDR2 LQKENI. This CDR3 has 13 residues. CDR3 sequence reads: CASSPRRTDTQYF. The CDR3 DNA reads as TGTGCCAGCTCACCTAGGCGAACAGATACGCAGTATTTT. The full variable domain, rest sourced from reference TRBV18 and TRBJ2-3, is NAGVMQNPRHLVRRRGQEARLRCSPMKGHSHVYWYRQLPEEGLKFMVYLQKENIIDESGMPKERFSAEFPKEGPSILRIQQVVRGDSAAYFCASSPRRTDTQYFGPGTRLTVL.